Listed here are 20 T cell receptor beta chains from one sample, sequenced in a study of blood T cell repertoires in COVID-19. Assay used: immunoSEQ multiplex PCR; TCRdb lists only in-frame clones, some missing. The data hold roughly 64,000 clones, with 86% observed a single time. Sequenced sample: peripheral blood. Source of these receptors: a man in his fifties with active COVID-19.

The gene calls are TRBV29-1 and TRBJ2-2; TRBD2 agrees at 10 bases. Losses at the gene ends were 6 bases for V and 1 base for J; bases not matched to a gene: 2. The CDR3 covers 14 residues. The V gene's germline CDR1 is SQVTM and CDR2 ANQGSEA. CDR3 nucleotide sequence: TGCAGCGTCCGGACTAGCGGGAACACCGGGGAGCTGTTTTTT. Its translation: CSVRTSGNTGELFF.

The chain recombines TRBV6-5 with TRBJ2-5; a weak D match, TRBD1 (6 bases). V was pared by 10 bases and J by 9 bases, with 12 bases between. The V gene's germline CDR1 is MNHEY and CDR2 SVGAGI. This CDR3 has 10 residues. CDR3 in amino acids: CAIGDNSQYF. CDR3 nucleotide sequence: TGTGCCATCGGGGACAACTCCCAGTACTTC.

CDR3 nucleotides: TGTGCCGTAAGACAGGGGTACTACGAGCAGTACTTC. Its translation is CAVRQGYYEQYF. This chain links TRBV6-6 with TRBJ2-7, with 8 bases that match TRBD1. Germline loops: CDR1 MNHNY, CDR2 SVGAGI (reference sequence). V trimming: 11 bases; J trimming: 3 bases; junction bases outside the gene matches: 6. This CDR3 has 12 amino acids.

The CDR3 loop reads CASSYSMRGNSYEQYF. The DNA for the CDR3 is TGTGCCAGCAGTTACTCGATGCGAGGGAACTCCTACGAGCAGTACTTC. The chain carries TRBV6-2 or TRBV6-3 and TRBJ2-7; D is perhaps TRBD2 (5 bases). The CDR3 extends over 16 amino acids. V gave up 0 bases and J gave up 0 bases, with 12 bases separating them. Germline V gene lookup returns CDR1 MNHEY and CDR2 SVGEGT.

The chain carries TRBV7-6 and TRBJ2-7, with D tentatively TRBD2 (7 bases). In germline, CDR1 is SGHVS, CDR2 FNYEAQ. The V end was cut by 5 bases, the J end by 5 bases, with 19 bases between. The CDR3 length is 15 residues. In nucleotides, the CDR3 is TGTGCCAGCAGCCCAAGGGGGGGGGCGCCTAACGAGCAGTACTTC. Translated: CASSPRGGAPNEQYF.

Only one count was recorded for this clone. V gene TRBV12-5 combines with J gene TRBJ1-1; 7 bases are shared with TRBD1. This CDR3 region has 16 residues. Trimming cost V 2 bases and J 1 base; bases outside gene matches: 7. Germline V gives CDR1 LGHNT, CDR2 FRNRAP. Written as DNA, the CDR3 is TGTGCTAGTGGTTTGATTGCAGGGGGTGCGAACACTGAAGCTTTCTTT. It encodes CASGLIAGGANTEAFF.

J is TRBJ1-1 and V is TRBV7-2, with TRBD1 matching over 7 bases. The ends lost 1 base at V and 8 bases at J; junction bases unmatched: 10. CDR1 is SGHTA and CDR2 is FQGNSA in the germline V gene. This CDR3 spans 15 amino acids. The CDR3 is CASSLGGRGSVEAFF. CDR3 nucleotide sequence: TGTGCCAGCAGCTTAGGAGGCAGGGGGTCCGTGGAAGCTTTCTTT. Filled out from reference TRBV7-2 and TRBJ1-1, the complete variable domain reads GAGVSQSPSNKVTEKGKDVELRCDPISGHTALYWYRQSLGQGLEFLIYFQGNSAPDKSGLPSDRFSAERTGGSVSTLTIQRTQQEDSAVYLCASSLGGRGSVEAFFGQGTRLTVV.

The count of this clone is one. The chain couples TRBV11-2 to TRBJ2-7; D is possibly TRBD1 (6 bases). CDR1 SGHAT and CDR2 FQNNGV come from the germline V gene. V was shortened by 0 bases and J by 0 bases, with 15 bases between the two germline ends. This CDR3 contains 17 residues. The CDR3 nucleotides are TGTGCCAGCAGCTTAGACCCAAGACAGGCAAGCTCCTACGAGCAGTACTTC. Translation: CASSLDPRQASSYEQYF.

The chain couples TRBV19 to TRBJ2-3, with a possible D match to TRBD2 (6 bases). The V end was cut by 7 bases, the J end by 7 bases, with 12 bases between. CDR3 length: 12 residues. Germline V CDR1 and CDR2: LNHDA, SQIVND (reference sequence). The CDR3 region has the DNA TGTGCCAGTACCGAGGGAGGAAATACGCAGTATTTT. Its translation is CASTEGGNTQYF.

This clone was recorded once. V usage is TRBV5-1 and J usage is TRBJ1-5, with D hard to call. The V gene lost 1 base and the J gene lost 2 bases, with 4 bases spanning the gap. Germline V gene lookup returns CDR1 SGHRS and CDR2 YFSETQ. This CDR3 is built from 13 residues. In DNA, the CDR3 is TGCGCCAGCAGCTTGACAGGCAATCAGCCCCAGCATTTT. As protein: CASSLTGNQPQHF.

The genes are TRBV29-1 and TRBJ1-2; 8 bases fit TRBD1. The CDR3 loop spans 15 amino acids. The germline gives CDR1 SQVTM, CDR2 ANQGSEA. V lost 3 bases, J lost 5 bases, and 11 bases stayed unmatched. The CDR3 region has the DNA TGCAGCGTTGAGCCCCCCGGACAGGGTGGATATGGCTACACCTTC. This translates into CSVEPPGQGGYGYTF.

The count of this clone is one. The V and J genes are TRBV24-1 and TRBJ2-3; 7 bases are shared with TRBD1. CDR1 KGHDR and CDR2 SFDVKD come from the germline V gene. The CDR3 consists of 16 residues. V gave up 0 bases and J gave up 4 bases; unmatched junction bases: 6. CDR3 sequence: CATSDLRATGPDTQYF. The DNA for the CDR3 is TGTGCCACCAGTGATTTGCGGGCGACAGGGCCAGATACGCAGTATTTT.

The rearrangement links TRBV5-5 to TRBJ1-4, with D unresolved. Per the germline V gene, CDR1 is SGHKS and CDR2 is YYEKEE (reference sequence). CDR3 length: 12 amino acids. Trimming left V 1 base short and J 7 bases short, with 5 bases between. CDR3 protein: CASSLPGEKLFF. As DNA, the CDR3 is TGTGCCAGCAGCTTGCCAGGTGAAAAACTGTTTTTT.

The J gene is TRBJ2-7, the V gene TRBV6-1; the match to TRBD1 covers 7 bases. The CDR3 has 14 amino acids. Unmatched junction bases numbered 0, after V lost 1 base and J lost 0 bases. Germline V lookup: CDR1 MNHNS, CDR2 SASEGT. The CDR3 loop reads CASSEGDSSYEQYF. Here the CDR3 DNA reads TGTGCCAGCAGTGAAGGGGACAGCTCCTACGAGCAGTACTTC.

The CDR3, as DNA: TGTGCCAGCAGTTACCACAGGGGGAACAATGAGCAGTTCTTC. Translated: CASSYHRGNNEQFF. The rearrangement joins TRBV6-6 to TRBJ2-1; 8 bases are shared with TRBD1. CDR1 is MNHNY and CDR2 is SVGAGI in the germline V gene (reference sequence). CDR3 size: 14 residues. The V and J ends lost 2 bases and 5 bases, in that order; junction bases with no gene match: 2.

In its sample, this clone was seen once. The CDR3 loop reads CASSPTGGSAPDTQYF. For the CDR3, the DNA is TGTGCCAGCAGCCCGACGGGAGGGTCGGCACCGGATACGCAGTATTTT. The chain employs TRBV14 and TRBJ2-3, with 8 bases fitting TRBD2. Germline assignment: CDR1 SGHDN and CDR2 FVKESK. V lost 4 bases to trimming and J lost 6 bases; unmatched junction nucleotides: 12. CDR3 size: 16 residues.

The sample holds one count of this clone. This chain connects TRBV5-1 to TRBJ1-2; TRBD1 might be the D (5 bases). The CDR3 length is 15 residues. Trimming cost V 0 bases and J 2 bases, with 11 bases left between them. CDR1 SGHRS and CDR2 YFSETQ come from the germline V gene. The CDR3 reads CASSLDGGTNYGYTF. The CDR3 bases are TGCGCCAGCAGCTTGGATGGGGGGACGAACTATGGCTACACCTTC.

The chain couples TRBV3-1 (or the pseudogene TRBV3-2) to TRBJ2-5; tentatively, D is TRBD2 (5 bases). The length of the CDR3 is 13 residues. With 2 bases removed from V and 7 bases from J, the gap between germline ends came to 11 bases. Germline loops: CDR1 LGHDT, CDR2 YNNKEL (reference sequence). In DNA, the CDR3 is TGTGCCAGCAGCCAATACCCAGAGGGGACCCAGTACTTC. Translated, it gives CASSQYPEGTQYF.

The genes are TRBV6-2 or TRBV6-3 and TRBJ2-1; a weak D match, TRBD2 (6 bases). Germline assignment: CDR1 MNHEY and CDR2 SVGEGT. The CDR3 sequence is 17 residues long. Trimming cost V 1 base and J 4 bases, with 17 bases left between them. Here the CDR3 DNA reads TGTGCCAGCAGTTACTTCATCGGGAGTAGCGGATACAATGAGCAGTTCTTC. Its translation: CASSYFIGSSGYNEQFF.

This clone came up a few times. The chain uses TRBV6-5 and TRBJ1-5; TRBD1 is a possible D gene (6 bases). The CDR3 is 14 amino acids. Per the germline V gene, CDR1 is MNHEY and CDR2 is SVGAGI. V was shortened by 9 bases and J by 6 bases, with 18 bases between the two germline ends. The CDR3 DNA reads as TGTGCCAGTTCACAGGGTCCCGAAGGTCAGCCCCAGCATTTT. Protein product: CASSQGPEGQPQHF.